This T cell receptor (beta chain) was identified during a study of T cells in Graves' hyperthyroidism and ophthalmopathy. Graves' hyperthyroidism was deemed stable absent ophthalmopathy progression within 18 months. Hyperthyroidism patients were newly diagnosed, had disease duration under 2 months, and were aged 18 to 65 years. Clinicians diagnosed patients from clinical symptoms, serum thyroxine and TRAb, thyroid ultrasound and orbital computed tomography. Amplification targeted TCR beta CDR3 regions from RNA transcripts. HTBI primers drove first-round RT-PCR of the TCR CDR3. TCRdb re-analysed the multiplex PCR reads in MiXCR, keeping a single row per CDR3 protein. The profile covers about 98,000 distinct CDR3 sequences, with about 37% appearing a single time and 10% to 13% taken by the ten largest. In this sample, this clonotype turned up many times. V shed 0 bases and J 3 bases; nucleotides not matched to a gene: 13. Germline V gene lookup returns CDR1 MNHEY and CDR2 SVGAGI. CDR3 length equals 18 residues.

The sample consisted of peripheral blood or thyroid tissue (not recorded which). The chain couples TRBV6-5 to TRBJ2-7, with 8 nucleotides matching TRBD2. This sequence originates from a woman under 40 with Graves' hyperthyroidism. This CDR3 is CASSYSMSRLALHYEQYF. The CDR3 DNA sequence: TGTGCCAGCAGTTACTCGATGTCAAGACTAGCGCTCCACTACGAGCAGTACTTC.